This T cell receptor beta chain was documented in a study of blood T cell repertoires in COVID-19. Clones were read by immunoSEQ multiplex PCR, and TCRdb kept only the in-frame ones, dropping some. The sample carries roughly 180,000 clones, around four fifths recorded once. This CDR3 has 15 residues. Germline trimming cut 3 bases from V and 6 bases from J; bases unmatched to any gene: 4. Per germline, CDR1 MRHNA and CDR2 SNTAGT. The chain recombines TRBV6-4 with TRBJ2-1; 11 bases are a match to TRBD2. The receptor's source is a woman aged 45-65 years who had recovered from COVID-19. Sequenced: PBMCs or T cells enriched from blood (not recorded which). The CDR3 DNA reads TGTGCCAGCAGTGAGGGACTAGCGGATATCAATGAGCAGTTCTTC. Translating it yields CASSEGLADINEQFF.